These T cell receptor beta chains were read from a single sample in a study of T-cell reconstitution after alpha-beta-depleted transplantation in children. TCRdb ran MiXCR on the PCR reads and lists one entry per CDR3 protein. In the table there are about 900,000 distinct CDR3 sequences, about 30% of which are singletons. The specimen was PBMCs, mostly from graft donor cells, collected 360 days after TCRalphabeta/CD19-depleted stem cell transplant. These receptors originate from a boy under two years old who had a stem cell transplant for SCID, so the T cells may come from the graft donor. Each CDR3 is given with its conserved first and last residue. A D gene is named only where the DNA matches it firmly. Not all rows give a size; the values are once, few, many and, for expanded clones, a class.

V: TRBV4-2; D: .; size: .; J: TRBJ2-7; DNA: TGTGCCAGCAGCCAAACGACCATCACCGAGAAGCGCGAGCAGTACTTC; CDR3: CASSQTTITEKREQYF
V: TRBV20-1; D: TRBD2; size: .; J: TRBJ2-4; DNA: TGCAGTGCTAGGCGACTAGCGGGGGGTGCAAACATTCAGTACTTC; CDR3: CSARRLAGGANIQYF
V: TRBV18; D: .; size: .; J: TRBJ1-4; DNA: TGTGCCAGCTCACCGGACCCCCTGGCGCGGCTAATGAAACGGGAAAAACTGTTTTTT; CDR3: CASSPDPLARLMKREKLFF
V: TRBV10-3; D: .; size: few; J: TRBJ2-2; DNA: TGTGCCATCAGTGACATCGGACTAAAGTCTGGGGCGGAGCTGTTTTTT; CDR3: CAISDIGLKSGAELFF
V: TRBV12-3/TRBV12-4; D: .; size: few; J: TRBJ2-1; DNA: TGTGCCAGCAGTTCCTACGGAGCCTACAATGAGCAGTTCTTC; CDR3: CASSSYGAYNEQFF
V: TRBV4-1; D: TRBD1; size: few; J: TRBJ2-3; DNA: TGCGCCAGCAGCCCGCTCGGACAGGGGCCTTTCACAGATACGCAGTATTTT; CDR3: CASSPLGQGPFTDTQYF
V: TRBV5-1; D: .; size: once; J: TRBJ2-3; DNA: TGCGCCAGCAGCTTGTACAGCCTATCTACATCCTCCGGGGCAGATACGCAGTATTTT; CDR3: CASSLYSLSTSSGADTQYF
V: TRBV7-9; D: .; size: .; J: TRBJ2-1; DNA: TGTGCCAGCAGCCCCTTCCCAGGGAAACAGTTCTTC; CDR3: CASSPFPGKQFF
V: TRBV11-2; D: .; size: .; J: TRBJ2-1; DNA: TGTGCCAGCAGCTTAGCAGCGGGCCGTCAGAATGAGCAGTTCTTC; CDR3: CASSLAAGRQNEQFF
V: TRBV2; D: .; size: .; J: TRBJ2-5; DNA: TGTGCCAGCAGTGAAGTCAGGTCATGGGAAGAGACCCAGTACTTC; CDR3: CASSEVRSWEETQYF
V: TRBV5-5; D: TRBD1; size: .; J: TRBJ1-1; DNA: TGTGCCAGCAGCACTAGACAGGGCGGGGGCACTGAAGCTTTCTTT; CDR3: CASSTRQGGGTEAFF
V: TRBV5-1; D: .; size: .; J: TRBJ2-1; DNA: TGCGCCAGCAGCTTGCTAGCGACCTACAATGAGCAGTTCTTC; CDR3: CASSLLATYNEQFF